This T cell receptor beta chain was captured by sequencing in a study of monozygotic twins with inflammatory bowel disease. Findings and limits, study-wide: Added variability in patient repertoires may stem from differing immunosuppressive treatments. With others, IBD patients shared fewer clonotypes than healthy twins did, especially with disease activity. No difference in repertoire similarity was seen between concordant and discordant twins, possibly because power was limited.

As to this clonotype: Its antigen is undetermined.

Reprocessing the 5' RACE reads, TCRdb reports a single entry for every CDR3 protein and omits DNA. This sample contains tens of thousands of distinct CDR3 sequences. Whole blood, unsorted for T cells, was the source of total RNA. Germline assignment: CDR1 KGHSH and CDR2 LQKENI. The CDR3 is made up of 16 amino acids. The chain couples TRBV18 to TRBJ2-4; TCRdb returns TRBD1, unconfirmable since there is no DNA. This TCR derives from a human donor with ulcerative colitis or Crohn's disease, or a healthy co-twin of an affected twin (not recorded which). What was sequenced was blood. The chain's CDR3 is CASSHLGAGEKNIQYF.